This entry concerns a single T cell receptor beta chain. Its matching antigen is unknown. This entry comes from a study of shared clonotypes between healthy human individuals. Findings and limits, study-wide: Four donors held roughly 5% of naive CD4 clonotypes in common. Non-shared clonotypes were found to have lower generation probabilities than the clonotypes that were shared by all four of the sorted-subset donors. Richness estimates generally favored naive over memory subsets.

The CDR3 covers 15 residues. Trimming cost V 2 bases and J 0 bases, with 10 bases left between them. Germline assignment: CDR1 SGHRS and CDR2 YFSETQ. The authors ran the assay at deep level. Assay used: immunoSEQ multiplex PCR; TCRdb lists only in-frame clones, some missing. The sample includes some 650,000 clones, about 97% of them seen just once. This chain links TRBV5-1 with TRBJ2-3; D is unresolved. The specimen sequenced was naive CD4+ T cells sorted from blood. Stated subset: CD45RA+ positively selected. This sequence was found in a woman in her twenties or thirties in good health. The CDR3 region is CASSFLADSTDTQYF. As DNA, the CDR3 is TGCGCCAGCAGCTTCTTAGCAGATAGCACAGATACGCAGTATTTT.